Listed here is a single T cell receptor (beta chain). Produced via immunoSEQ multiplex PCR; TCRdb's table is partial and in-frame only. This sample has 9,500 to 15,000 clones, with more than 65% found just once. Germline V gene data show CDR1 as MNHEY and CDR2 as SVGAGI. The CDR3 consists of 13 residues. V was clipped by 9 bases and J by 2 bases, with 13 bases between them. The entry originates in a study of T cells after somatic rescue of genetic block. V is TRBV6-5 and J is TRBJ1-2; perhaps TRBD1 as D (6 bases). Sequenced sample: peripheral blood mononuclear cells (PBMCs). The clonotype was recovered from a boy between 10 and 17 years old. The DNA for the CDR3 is TGTGCCAGTTACACAGGGTTCAACTATGGCTACACCTTC. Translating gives CASYTGFNYGYTF.